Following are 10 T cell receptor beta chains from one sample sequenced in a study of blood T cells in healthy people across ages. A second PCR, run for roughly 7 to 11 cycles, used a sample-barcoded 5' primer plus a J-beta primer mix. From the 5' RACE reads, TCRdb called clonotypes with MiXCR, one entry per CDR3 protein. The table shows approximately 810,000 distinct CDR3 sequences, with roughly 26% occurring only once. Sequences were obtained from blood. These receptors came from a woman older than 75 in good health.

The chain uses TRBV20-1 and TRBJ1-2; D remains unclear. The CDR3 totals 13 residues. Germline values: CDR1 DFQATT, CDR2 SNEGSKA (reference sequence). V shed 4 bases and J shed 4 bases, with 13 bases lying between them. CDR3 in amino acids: CSANSDRFYGYTF. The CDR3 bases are TGCAGTGCTAACTCGGACCGGTTCTATGGCTACACCTTC.

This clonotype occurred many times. The CDR3 coding sequence is TGCAGTGCTAGTACTTACGGGGGAGACTATGGCTACACCTTC. Amino acids: CSASTYGGDYGYTF. This rearrangement joins TRBV20-1 to TRBJ1-2, with D possibly being TRBD1 (5 bases). The CDR3 runs to 14 residues. V lost 3 bases and J 3 bases, leaving 14 bases between the germline ends. CDR1 and CDR2 (germline): DFQATT, SNEGSKA (reference sequence).

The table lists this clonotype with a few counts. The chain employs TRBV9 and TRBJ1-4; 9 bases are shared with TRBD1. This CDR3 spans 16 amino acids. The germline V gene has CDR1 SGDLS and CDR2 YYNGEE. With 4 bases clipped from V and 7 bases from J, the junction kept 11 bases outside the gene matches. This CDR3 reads CASSRPQQGAGEKLFF. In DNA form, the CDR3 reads TGTGCCAGCAGCCGCCCCCAACAGGGGGCGGGTGAAAAACTGTTTTTT.

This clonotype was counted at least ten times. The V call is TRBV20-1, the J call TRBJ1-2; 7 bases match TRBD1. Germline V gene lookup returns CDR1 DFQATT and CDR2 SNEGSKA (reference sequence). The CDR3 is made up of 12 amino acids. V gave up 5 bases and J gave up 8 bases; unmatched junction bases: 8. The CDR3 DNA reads TGCAGTGCTGATGGACAGGTGGAGGGCTACACCTTC. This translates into CSADGQVEGYTF.

As DNA, the CDR3 is TGCAGTGCCTCGAAGCGGAGTGGCAATCAGCCCCAGCATTTT. This codes for CSASKRSGNQPQHF. This rearrangement joins TRBV20-1 to TRBJ1-5; D remains unclear. Per germline, CDR1 DFQATT and CDR2 SNEGSKA (reference sequence). V lost 6 bases to trimming and J lost 2 bases, with 14 bases between them. The CDR3 length is 14 residues.

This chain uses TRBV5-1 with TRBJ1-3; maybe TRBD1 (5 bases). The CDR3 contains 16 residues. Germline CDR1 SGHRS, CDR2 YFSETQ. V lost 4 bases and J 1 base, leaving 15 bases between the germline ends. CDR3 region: CASSPDIIGSGNTIYF. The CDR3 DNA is TGCGCCAGCAGCCCGGACATAATAGGGTCTGGAAACACCATATATTTT.

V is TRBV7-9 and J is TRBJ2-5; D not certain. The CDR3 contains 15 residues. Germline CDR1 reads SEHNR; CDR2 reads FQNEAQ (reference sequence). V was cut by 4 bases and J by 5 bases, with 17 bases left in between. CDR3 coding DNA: TGTGCCAGCAGCTCCGTCCAAGGTCATAGGGAGACCCAGTACTTC. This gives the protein CASSSVQGHRETQYF.

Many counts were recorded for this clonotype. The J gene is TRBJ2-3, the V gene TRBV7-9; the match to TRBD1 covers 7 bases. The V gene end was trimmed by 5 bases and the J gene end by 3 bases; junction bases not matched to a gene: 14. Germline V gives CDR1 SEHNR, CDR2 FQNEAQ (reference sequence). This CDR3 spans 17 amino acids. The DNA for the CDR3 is TGTGCCAGCAGCCCCTTCGTGGACAGGTTGGAAACAGATACGCAGTATTTT. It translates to CASSPFVDRLETDTQYF.

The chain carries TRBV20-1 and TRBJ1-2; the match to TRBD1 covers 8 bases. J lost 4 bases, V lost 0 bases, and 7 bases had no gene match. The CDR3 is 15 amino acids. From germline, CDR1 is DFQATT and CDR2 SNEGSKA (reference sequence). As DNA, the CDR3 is TGCAGTGCTAGAGATCCGGCAGGGACAGGCTATGGCTACACCTTC. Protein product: CSARDPAGTGYGYTF.

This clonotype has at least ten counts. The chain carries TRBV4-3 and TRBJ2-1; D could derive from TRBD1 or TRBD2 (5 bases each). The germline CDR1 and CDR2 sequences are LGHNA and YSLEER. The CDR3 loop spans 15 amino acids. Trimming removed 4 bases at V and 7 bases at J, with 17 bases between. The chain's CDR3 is CASSRGDRHFNEQFF. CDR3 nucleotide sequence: TGCGCCAGCAGCCGTGGGGACCGCCATTTTAATGAGCAGTTCTTC.